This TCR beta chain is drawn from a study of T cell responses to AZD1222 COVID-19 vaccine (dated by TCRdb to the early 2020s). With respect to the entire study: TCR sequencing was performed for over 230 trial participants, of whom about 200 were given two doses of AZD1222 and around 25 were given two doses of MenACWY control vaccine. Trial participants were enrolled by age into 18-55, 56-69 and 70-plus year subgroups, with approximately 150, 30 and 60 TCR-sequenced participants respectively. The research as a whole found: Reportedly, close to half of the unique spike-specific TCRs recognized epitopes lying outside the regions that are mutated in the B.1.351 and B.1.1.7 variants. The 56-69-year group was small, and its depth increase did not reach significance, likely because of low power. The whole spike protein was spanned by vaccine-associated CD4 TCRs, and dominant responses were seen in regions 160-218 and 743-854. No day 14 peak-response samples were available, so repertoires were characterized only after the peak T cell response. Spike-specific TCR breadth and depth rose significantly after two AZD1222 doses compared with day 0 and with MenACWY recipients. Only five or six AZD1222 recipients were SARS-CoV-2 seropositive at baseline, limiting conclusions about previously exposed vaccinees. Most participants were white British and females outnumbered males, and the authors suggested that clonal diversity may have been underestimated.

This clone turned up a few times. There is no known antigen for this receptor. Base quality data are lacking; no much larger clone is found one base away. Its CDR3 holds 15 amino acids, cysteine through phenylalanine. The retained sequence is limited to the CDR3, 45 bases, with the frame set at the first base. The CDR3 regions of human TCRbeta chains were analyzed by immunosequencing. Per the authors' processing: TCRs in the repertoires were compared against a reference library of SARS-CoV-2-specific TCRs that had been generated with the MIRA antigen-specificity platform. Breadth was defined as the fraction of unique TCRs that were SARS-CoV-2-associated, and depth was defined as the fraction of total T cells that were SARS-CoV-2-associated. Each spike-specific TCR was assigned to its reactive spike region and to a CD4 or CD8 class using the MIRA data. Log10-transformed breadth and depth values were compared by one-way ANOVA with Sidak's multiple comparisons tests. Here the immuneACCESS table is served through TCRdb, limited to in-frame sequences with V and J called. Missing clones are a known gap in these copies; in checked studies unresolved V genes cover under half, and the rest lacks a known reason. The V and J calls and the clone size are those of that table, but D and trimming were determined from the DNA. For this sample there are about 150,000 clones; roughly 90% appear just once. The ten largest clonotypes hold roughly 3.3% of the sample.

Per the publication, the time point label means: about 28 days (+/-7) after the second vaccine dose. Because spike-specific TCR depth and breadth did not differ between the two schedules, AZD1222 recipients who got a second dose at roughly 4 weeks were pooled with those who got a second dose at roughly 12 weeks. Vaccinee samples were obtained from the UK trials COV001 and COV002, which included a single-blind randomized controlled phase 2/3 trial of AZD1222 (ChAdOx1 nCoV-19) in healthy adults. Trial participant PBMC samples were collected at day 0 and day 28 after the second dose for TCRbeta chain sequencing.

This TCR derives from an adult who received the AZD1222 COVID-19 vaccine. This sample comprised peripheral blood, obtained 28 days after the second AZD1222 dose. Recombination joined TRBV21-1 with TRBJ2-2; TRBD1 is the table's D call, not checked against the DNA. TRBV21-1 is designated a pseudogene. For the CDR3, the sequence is CASSPRSRLTGELFF. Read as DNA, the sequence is TGTGCCAGCAGCCCCCGGTCCAGGTTGACCGGGGAGCTGTTTTTT.